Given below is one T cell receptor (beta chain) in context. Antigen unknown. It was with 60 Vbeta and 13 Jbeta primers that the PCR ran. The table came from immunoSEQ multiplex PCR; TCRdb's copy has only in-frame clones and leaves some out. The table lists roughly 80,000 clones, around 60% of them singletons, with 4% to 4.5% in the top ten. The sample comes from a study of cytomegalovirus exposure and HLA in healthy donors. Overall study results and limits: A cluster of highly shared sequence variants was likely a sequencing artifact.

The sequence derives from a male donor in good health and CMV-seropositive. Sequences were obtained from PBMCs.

The CDR3 reads CASSVETGGLTSGNTIYF. The CDR3 DNA follows: TGTGCCAGCAGCGTAGAGACTGGGGGCTTAACCTCTGGAAACACCATATATTTT. This chain links TRBV9 with TRBJ1-3, with D perhaps matching TRBD1 (6 bases). This CDR3 region has 18 residues. The V end was cut by 0 bases, the J end by 0 bases, with 16 bases between. Germline CDR1 is SGDLS and CDR2 is YYNGEE.